The 19 T cell receptor beta chains below all came from one sample that was sequenced in a study of T cells in Graves' hyperthyroidism and ophthalmopathy. The investigators amplified TCR beta CDR3 regions from RNA transcripts. During a first-round RT-PCR of the TCR CDR3, the HTBI primer set was used. One entry per CDR3 protein results from TCRdb running MiXCR on the multiplex PCR reads. This table holds a few hundred thousand distinct CDR3 sequences, around 16% found once. The sequenced material came from blood. Every receptor here comes from a middle-aged woman with Graves' ophthalmopathy.

The chain carries TRBV5-1 and TRBJ2-1, with 11 bases that match TRBD2. Looked up from germline, CDR1 is SGHRS and CDR2 is YFSETQ. V lost 0 bases, J lost 7 bases, and 9 bases stayed unmatched. The CDR3 contains 17 residues. CDR3 region: CASSLVIIAGGRNEQFF. CDR3 coding DNA: TGCGCCAGCAGCTTGGTCATTATAGCGGGGGGGCGGAATGAGCAGTTCTTC.

The chain joins TRBV20-1 to TRBJ2-3; 12 positions agree with TRBD2. Trimming removed 5 bases from V and 6 bases from J; junction bases left unmatched: 9. The CDR3 contains 15 residues. Germline CDR1 reads DFQATT; CDR2 reads SNEGSKA (reference sequence). The CDR3 spells CSALRTSGMADTQYF. CDR3 bases: TGCAGTGCTTTAAGGACTAGCGGGATGGCTGATACGCAGTATTTT.

This clonotype was seen ten or more times. The DNA of the CDR3 is TGTGCCAGCAGCCAAGAATTGAGCCTAGCGGGAGGGAAGCAGTTCTTC. This encodes CASSQELSLAGGKQFF. The chain joins TRBV3-1 to TRBJ2-1; 12 bases align to TRBD2. Germline CDR1 is LGHDT and CDR2 is YNNKEL (reference sequence). V gave up 0 bases and J gave up 11 bases; unmatched junction bases: 8. The CDR3 extends over 16 amino acids.

The chain combines TRBV4-2 with TRBJ2-5, with 10 bases lining up with TRBD2. This CDR3 is built from 18 residues. J gave up 5 bases and V 4 bases, and 16 bases lay outside the gene matches. CDR1 and CDR2 from the germline V gene are LGHNA and YNFKEQ. The DNA for the CDR3 is TGTGCCAGCAGCCCACGGGGGGGTGGGCTAGCGGGAGTGGAGACCCAGTACTTC. This encodes CASSPRGGGLAGVETQYF.

Points on this clonotype: Its ends do not fully match the called genes, so a read error is possible. V and J are TRBV6-1 and TRBJ1-5; 7 nucleotides match TRBD1. The CDR3 runs 13 residues. Germline loops: CDR1 MNHNS, CDR2 SASEGT. The CDR3 here is CAGRRDSTQPQHF. DNA for the CDR3: TGTGCCGGCAGGAGGGACAGCACTCAGCCCCAGCATTTT.

Only a few counts were recorded for this clonotype. The chain recombines TRBV20-1 with TRBJ2-7; 7 positions match TRBD2. Trimming removed 0 bases from V and 5 bases from J; junction bases left unmatched: 13. Germline V gene data show CDR1 as DFQATT and CDR2 as SNEGSKA (reference sequence). The CDR3 runs to 16 residues. The CDR3 is CSARDAGEGRINEQYF. The CDR3 DNA reads as TGCAGTGCTAGAGATGCGGGGGAGGGCCGGATCAACGAGCAGTACTTC.

Note on this clonotype: With a much larger clone just one base away, this may be a read error. The CDR3, as DNA: TGTGCCTGGAGGATAGCGGGGGAGGCGTATGGCTACACCTTC. Amino acids: CAWRIAGEAYGYTF. The chain links TRBV30 to TRBJ1-2, with a possible D match to TRBD1 (5 bases). Looked up from germline, CDR1 is GTSNPN and CDR2 is SVGIG (reference sequence). The CDR3 totals 14 residues. Between the trimmed V and J ends, which lost 3 bases and 5 bases, there was a span of 16 bases.

This clonotype has a count of ten or more. The V and J genes are TRBV28 and TRBJ1-1; D may be TRBD1 (6 bases). Per the germline V gene, CDR1 is MDHEN and CDR2 is SYDVKM. This CDR3 region has 16 residues. Deletions cut 7 bases from V and 1 base from J, with 19 bases between. The CDR3 reads CASNQRATGPNTEAFF. DNA for the CDR3: TGTGCCAGCAACCAACGGGCGACAGGTCCGAACACTGAAGCTTTCTTT. The full variable domain, completed using reference TRBV28 and TRBJ1-1, is DVKVTQSSRYLVKRTGEKVFLECVQDMDHENMFWYRQDPGLGLRLIYFSYDVKMKEKGDIPEGYSVSREKKERFSLILESASTNQTSMYLCASNQRATGPNTEAFFGQGTRLTVV.

This clonotype was seen repeatedly, ten times or more. The chain has TRBV18 and TRBJ2-5; tentative D call: TRBD2 (5 bases). The CDR3 contains 14 residues. V lost 3 bases to trimming and J lost 3 bases, with 11 bases between them. The germline V gene encodes CDR1 KGHSH and CDR2 LQKENI. CDR3 loop: CASSPTSGEETQYF. The CDR3 nucleotides read TGTGCCAGCTCACCTACGAGCGGCGAAGAGACCCAGTACTTC.

The table lists this clonotype with many counts. CDR3 coding DNA: TGTGCCAGCACCGGGACGCCGAACACTGAAGCTTTCTTT. It is translated as CASTGTPNTEAFF. The J gene is TRBJ1-1, the V gene TRBV6-1, with D possibly being TRBD1 (5 bases). The CDR3 totals 13 residues. The ends were cut back, 7 bases at V and 1 base at J, with 10 bases in the middle. Germline CDR1 MNHNS, CDR2 SASEGT.

In DNA form, the CDR3 reads TGTGCCAGCAGTTCCACTCACACCTACCCCAATTCACCCCTCCACTTT. It codes for CASSSTHTYPNSPLHF. This chain joins TRBV6-9 and TRBJ1-6; unclear D gene. This CDR3 has 16 amino acids. CDR1 is MNHGY and CDR2 is SVAAGI in the germline V gene. V was cut by 4 bases and J by 7 bases, with 17 bases left in between.

About this clonotype itself: A read error may be the cause here, since a much bigger clone is one base away. The chain is built from TRBV3-1 and TRBJ2-3; 14 bases agree with TRBD2. The CDR3 covers 19 residues. The V gene's germline CDR1 is LGHDT and CDR2 YNNKEL (reference sequence). CDR3 sequence: CAGSPTSGGAGPSTDTQYF. The CDR3 nucleotides read TGTGCCGGCAGCCCGACTAGCGGGGGGGCCGGTCCTAGCACAGATACGCAGTATTTT.

This chain connects TRBV10-3 to TRBJ2-2, with 7 bases matching TRBD2. The germline V gene encodes CDR1 ENHRY and CDR2 SYGVKD. Trimming cost V 2 bases and J 4 bases; bases outside gene matches: 1. This CDR3 comprises 14 residues. The CDR3 protein is CAISERGGTGELFF. In DNA form, the CDR3 reads TGTGCCATCAGTGAGCGCGGGGGCACCGGGGAGCTGTTTTTT.

The chain joins TRBV27 to TRBJ2-1; 10 nucleotides agree with TRBD2. The ends lost 5 bases at V and 3 bases at J; junction bases unmatched: 7. Germline V lookup: CDR1 MNHEY, CDR2 SMNVEV (reference sequence). The CDR3 is made up of 16 amino acids. CDR3 loop: CASSPALAGVYNEQFF. The CDR3 bases are TGTGCCAGCAGTCCCGCCCTAGCGGGAGTCTACAATGAGCAGTTCTTC.

A few counts support this clonotype. CDR3 coding DNA: TGTGCCAGCAGTCTTCCGTCGGCTTCCTACAATGAGCAGTTCTTC. Protein sequence: CASSLPSASYNEQFF. J is TRBJ2-1 and V is TRBV12-3 or TRBV12-4, with no clear D. V lost 5 bases to trimming and J lost 1 base, with 12 bases between them. CDR3 length: 15 amino acids.

This rearrangement joins TRBV15 to TRBJ1-2; D unresolved. Germline V CDR1 and CDR2: LNHNV, YYDKDF (reference sequence). With 4 bases removed from V and 3 bases from J, the gap between germline ends came to 9 bases. This CDR3 comprises 13 residues. CDR3 bases: TGTGCCACCAGCACCGACCCTTACTATGGCTACACCTTC. As protein: CATSTDPYYGYTF.

Only a few counts were recorded for this clonotype. This sequence joins TRBV5-4 and TRBJ2-3, with 9 bases lining up with TRBD2. The CDR3 covers 15 residues. The V gene end was trimmed by 4 bases and the J gene end by 6 bases; junction bases not matched to a gene: 9. CDR1 and CDR2 (germline): SGHNT, YYREEE (reference sequence). In DNA, the CDR3 is TGTGCCAGCAGCAAACCGGGACTAGCCGGGGATACGCAGTATTTT. Its protein product is CASSKPGLAGDTQYF.

The rearrangement links TRBV7-9 to TRBJ2-1, with TRBD2 as a possible D gene (6 bases). In germline, CDR1 is SEHNR, CDR2 FQNEAQ (reference sequence). Trimming stripped 4 bases from V and 7 bases from J, with 14 bases between. The CDR3 has 14 residues. The CDR3 region is CASSYGLAANEQFF. Here the CDR3 DNA reads TGTGCCAGCAGCTACGGCTTAGCGGCGAATGAGCAGTTCTTC.

The sample holds a few counts of this clonotype. For the CDR3, the DNA is TGTGCCACCAGCAGAGATGTGGGCATCGGGGAGCTGTTTTTT. Amino acid sequence: CATSRDVGIGELFF. The chain couples TRBV15 to TRBJ2-2, with D hard to call. Germline V gene sequence: CDR1 LNHNV, CDR2 YYDKDF (reference sequence). V gave up 0 bases and J gave up 7 bases, with 9 bases separating them. The CDR3 length is 14 residues.